This T cell receptor (beta chain) comes out of a study of cytomegalovirus exposure and HLA in healthy donors. Study-wide results and limits: Cytomegalovirus-associated status was assigned to some 180 TCR beta chains.

V was pared by 0 bases and J by 2 bases, with 7 bases between. The CDR3 loop spans 14 amino acids. The germline V gene has CDR1 SNHLY and CDR2 FYNNEI. Remarks on this clone: The target antigen is unknown.

In the PCR, 60 Vbeta and 13 Jbeta primers were used. Method: immunoSEQ multiplex PCR; TCRdb's copy keeps in-frame clones and lacks some. The sample yields 150,000 to 200,000 clones, roughly 79% seen once. Specimen: PBMCs. The chain links TRBV2 to TRBJ1-2; D not certain. This clonotype was sampled from a male donor in good health and CMV-seropositive. DNA for the CDR3: TGTGCCAGCAGTGAAGCGCGAGGGAACTATGGCTACACCTTC. This gives the protein CASSEARGNYGYTF.